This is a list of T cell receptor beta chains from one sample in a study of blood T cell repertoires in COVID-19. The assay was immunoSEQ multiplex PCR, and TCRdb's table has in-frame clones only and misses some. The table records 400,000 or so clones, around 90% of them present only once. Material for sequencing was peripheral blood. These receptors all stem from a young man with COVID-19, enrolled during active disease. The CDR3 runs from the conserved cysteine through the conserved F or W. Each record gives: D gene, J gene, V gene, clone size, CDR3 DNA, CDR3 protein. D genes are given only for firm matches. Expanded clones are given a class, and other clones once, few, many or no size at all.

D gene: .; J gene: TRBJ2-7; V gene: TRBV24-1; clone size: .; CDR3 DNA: TGTGCCACCAGTGGGGGGCTCTACGAGCAGTACTTC; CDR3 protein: CATSGGLYEQYF
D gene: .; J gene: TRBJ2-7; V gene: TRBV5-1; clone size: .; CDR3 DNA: TGCGCCAGCAGCCTTCAGGGAAGGTACGAGCAGTACTTC; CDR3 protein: CASSLQGRYEQYF
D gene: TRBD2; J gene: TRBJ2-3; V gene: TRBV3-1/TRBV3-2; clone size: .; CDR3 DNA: TGTGCCAGCAGCCACGAGCGGGGGGGCTCGGATACGCAGTATTTT; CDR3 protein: CASSHERGGSDTQYF
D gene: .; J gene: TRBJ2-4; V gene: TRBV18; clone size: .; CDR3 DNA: TGTGCCAGCTCACCACGTGCAGGGGGGAAGGACATTCAGTACTTC; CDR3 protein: CASSPRAGGKDIQYF
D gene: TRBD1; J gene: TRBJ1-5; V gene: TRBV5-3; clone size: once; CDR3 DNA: TGTGCCAGAAGCTGGCACAGGGGGTACTATAGCAATCAGCCCCAGCATTTT; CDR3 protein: CARSWHRGYYSNQPQHF
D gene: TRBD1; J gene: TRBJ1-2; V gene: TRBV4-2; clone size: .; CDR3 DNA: TGTGCCAGCAGGCCAGACAGGGCCATGAGCTACACCTTC; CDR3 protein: CASRPDRAMSYTF
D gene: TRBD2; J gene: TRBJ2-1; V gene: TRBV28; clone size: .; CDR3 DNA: TGTGCCAGCAGCTTACCAGGGACTAGCGGGAGCAATGAGCAGTTCTTC; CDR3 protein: CASSLPGTSGSNEQFF
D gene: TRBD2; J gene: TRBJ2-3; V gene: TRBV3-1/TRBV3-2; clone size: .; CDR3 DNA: TGTGCCAGCAGCCAAGATATGACTAGCGCAGATACGCAGTATTTT; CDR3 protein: CASSQDMTSADTQYF
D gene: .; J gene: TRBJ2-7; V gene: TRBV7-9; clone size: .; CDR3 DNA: TGTGCCTTGGAGAGGGCCAACGGCTCCTACGAGCAGTACTTC; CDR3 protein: CALERANGSYEQYF
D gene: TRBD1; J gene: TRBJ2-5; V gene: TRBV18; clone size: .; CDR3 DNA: TGTGCCAGCTCACTGGGACAGAAAGAGACCCAGTACTTC; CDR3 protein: CASSLGQKETQYF
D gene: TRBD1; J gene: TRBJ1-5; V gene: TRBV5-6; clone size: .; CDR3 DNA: TGTGCCAGCAGCTCCCGTCGGACAGGGGGTAGCAATCAGCCCCAGCATTTT; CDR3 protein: CASSSRRTGGSNQPQHF
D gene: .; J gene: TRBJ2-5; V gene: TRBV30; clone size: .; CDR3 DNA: TGTGCCTGGATCGGGGAAACGGACCCCTTTGGGACCCAGTACTTC; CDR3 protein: CAWIGETDPFGTQYF
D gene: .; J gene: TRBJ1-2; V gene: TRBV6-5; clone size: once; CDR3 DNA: TGTGCCAGCAGTACGAAGGACAGACCCCTCTATGGCTACACCTTC; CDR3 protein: CASSTKDRPLYGYTF
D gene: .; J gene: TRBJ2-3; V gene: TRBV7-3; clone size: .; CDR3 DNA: TGTGCCAGCAGCTTAGCAGGGATTGGCACAGATACGCAGTATTTT; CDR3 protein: CASSLAGIGTDTQYF
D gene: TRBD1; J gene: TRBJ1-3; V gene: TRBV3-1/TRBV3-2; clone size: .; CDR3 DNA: TGTGCCAGCAGTCCCGGGACAGGCCACTCTGGAAACACCATATATTTT; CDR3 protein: CASSPGTGHSGNTIYF
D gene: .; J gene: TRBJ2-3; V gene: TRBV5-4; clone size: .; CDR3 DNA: TGTGCCAGCAGCTTGGCCGGAGGGGCAGGGGATACGCAGTATTTT; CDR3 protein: CASSLAGGAGDTQYF
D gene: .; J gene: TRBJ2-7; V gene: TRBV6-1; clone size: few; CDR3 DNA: TGTGCCAGCAGAAGAGACAGTATATCGTCGGGCGAGCAGTACTTC; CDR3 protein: CASRRDSISSGEQYF
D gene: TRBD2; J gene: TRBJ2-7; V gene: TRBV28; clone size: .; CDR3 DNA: TGTGCCAGCAGTTCTAGCGGCACATCCTACGAGCAGTACTTC; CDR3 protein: CASSSSGTSYEQYF
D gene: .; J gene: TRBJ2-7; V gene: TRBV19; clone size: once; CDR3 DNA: TGTGCCAGTAGTATAAGTTTTCGGGGGGCTAGCTCCTACGAGCAGTACTTC; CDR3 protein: CASSISFRGASSYEQYF
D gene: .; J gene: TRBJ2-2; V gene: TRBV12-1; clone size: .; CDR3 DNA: TGTGCCAGCAGCTTTGGGGGCCGGGACAGGGGTGACGCGAACACCGGGGAGCTGTTTTTT; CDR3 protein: CASSFGGRDRGDANTGELFF
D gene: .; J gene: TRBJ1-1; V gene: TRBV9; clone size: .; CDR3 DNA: TGTGCCAGCAGCGGAGGACACCTGAACACTGAAGCTTTCTTT; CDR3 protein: CASSGGHLNTEAFF
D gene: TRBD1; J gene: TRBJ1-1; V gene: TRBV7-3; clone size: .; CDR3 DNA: TGTGCCAGCAGCTCGAGAGACAGGGATGAAGCTTTCTTT; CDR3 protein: CASSSRDRDEAFF
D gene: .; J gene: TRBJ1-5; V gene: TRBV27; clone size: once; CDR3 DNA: TGTGCCAGCAGCCCTACAGGGTGGCAGCCCCAGCATTTT; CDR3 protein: CASSPTGWQPQHF
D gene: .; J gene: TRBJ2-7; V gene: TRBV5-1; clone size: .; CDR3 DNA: TGCGCCAGCAGCTTTTGGGCAGGTAGCTCCTACGAGCAGTACTTC; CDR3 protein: CASSFWAGSSYEQYF
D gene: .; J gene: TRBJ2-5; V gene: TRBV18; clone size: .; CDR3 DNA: TGTGCCAGCTCACCCTGGACAAGTGGAAAAGAGACCCAGTACTTC; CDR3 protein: CASSPWTSGKETQYF
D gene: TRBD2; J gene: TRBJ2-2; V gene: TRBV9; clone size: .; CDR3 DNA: TGTGCCAGCAGCGTAGGGGGGGGCACCGGGGAGCTGTTTTTT; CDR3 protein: CASSVGGGTGELFF
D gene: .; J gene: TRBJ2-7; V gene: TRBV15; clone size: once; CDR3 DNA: TGTGCCACCAGCAGAGATGGTGGGGCAGGAGAGCAGTACTTC; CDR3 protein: CATSRDGGAGEQYF
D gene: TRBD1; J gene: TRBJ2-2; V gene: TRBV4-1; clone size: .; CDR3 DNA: TGCGCCAGCAGCCAAGGTCGCGGACAGGGGAGCCGGGAGCTGTTTTTT; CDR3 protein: CASSQGRGQGSRELFF
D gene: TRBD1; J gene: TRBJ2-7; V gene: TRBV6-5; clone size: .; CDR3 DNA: TGTGCCAGCAGCTACCTAGGGGACAGGGCCTACGAGCAGTACTTC; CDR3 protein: CASSYLGDRAYEQYF
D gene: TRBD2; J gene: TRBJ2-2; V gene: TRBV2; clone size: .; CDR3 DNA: TGTGCCAGCAGTGACGGCGGGGGGGCCGCAGGCGGGGAGCTGTTTTTT; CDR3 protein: CASSDGGGAAGGELFF